One sample yielded the 25 T cell receptor beta chains listed below, sequenced in a study of T cell repertoires in cytomegalovirus infection. In TCRdb, the reads were re-called with MiXCR into one record per CDR3 protein. The sample contains about 130,000 distinct CDR3 sequences, around 32% of which appear only once. These receptors' antigens are unknown. This sample comprised CD8+ T cells from cultured PBMCs, obtained from culture after CMV antigen stimulation. The receptors shown here come from a human donor in good health (CMV status not recorded). Some clones in this sample may be carry-over from other donors' samples.

V gene TRBV20-1 combines with J gene TRBJ1-2; D gene uncertain. The CDR3 is made up of 9 amino acids. The germline V gene encodes CDR1 DFQATT and CDR2 SNEGSKA (reference sequence). V gave up 4 bases and J gave up 8 bases, with 5 bases separating them. CDR3 DNA: TGCAGTGCTATATACGGCTACACCTTC. It yields the protein CSAIYGYTF.

V and J are TRBV19 and TRBJ2-7; possibly TRBD1 or TRBD2 for D (5 bases each). Germline V gives CDR1 LNHDA, CDR2 SQIVND (reference sequence). The CDR3 covers 15 residues. V dropped 1 base and J dropped 2 bases, with 12 bases sitting between them. The DNA for the CDR3 is TGTGCCAGTAGTATAGCCTACAGGACTGCCTACGAGCAGTACTTC. Translation gives CASSIAYRTAYEQYF.

The V and J genes are TRBV27 and TRBJ2-2; TRBD2 might be the D (7 bases). The CDR3 covers 14 residues. Deletions cut 2 bases from V and 6 bases from J, with 10 bases between. Germline lookup yields CDR1 MNHEY and CDR2 SMNVEV (reference sequence). This CDR3 reads CASSLGGGPGELFF. The CDR3, as DNA: TGTGCCAGCAGTTTAGGGGGGGGGCCCGGGGAGCTGTTTTTT.

V is TRBV20-1 and J is TRBJ2-5; TRBD2 agrees at 7 bases. Germline V gene sequence: CDR1 DFQATT, CDR2 SNEGSKA (reference sequence). CDR3 length equals 15 residues. Trimming cost V 3 bases and J 2 bases; bases outside gene matches: 9. The CDR3 DNA is TGCAGTGCTAGCGGGCTAGCGGTACCTCAAGAGACCCAGTACTTC. Protein: CSASGLAVPQETQYF.

The CDR3 reads CASTDRGLNTGELFF. The DNA of the CDR3 is TGTGCCAGCACAGACAGGGGGTTGAACACCGGGGAGCTGTTTTTT. The rearrangement links TRBV27 to TRBJ2-2; 9 positions agree with TRBD1. Per germline, CDR1 MNHEY and CDR2 SMNVEV (reference sequence). CDR3 length equals 15 residues. Trimming cost V 7 bases and J 1 base; bases outside gene matches: 4.

The rearrangement joins TRBV12-3 or TRBV12-4 to TRBJ2-1, with 11 bases fitting TRBD1. V gave up 4 bases and J gave up 8 bases; unmatched junction bases: 7. The CDR3 has 15 residues. The CDR3 is CASSSLVDRGHEQFF. The CDR3, as DNA: TGTGCCAGCAGTTCCCTCGTGGACAGGGGGCATGAGCAGTTCTTC.

This clonotype was observed once. CDR3 in DNA: TGTGCCAGCACCCATAGGGGAGTAGCGGGGCCACAAGAGACCCAGTACTTC. Amino acid sequence: CASTHRGVAGPQETQYF. The chain is built from TRBV28 and TRBJ2-5; 8 bases are a match to TRBD2. Losses at the gene ends were 7 bases for V and 2 bases for J; bases not matched to a gene: 15. The CDR3 consists of 17 residues. Germline lookup yields CDR1 MDHEN and CDR2 SYDVKM.

This clonotype was counted only a few times. The chain couples TRBV7-2 to TRBJ2-1; 7 bases line up with TRBD1. Germline loops: CDR1 SGHTA, CDR2 FQGNSA. Losses at the gene ends were 2 bases for V and 2 bases for J; bases not matched to a gene: 6. The CDR3 spans 16 residues. The CDR3 nucleotides read TGTGCCAGCAGCTTAAAGAGGGGGCTCACCTACAATGAGCAGTTCTTC. This translates into CASSLKRGLTYNEQFF.

There are many counts of this clonotype. The chain is built from TRBV7-9 and TRBJ1-4; unclear D gene. The germline gives CDR1 SEHNR, CDR2 FQNEAQ (reference sequence). The CDR3 runs 13 residues. The V gene lost 5 bases and the J gene lost 10 bases, with 14 bases spanning the gap. The CDR3 coding sequence is TGTGCCAGCAGCCAAACTACATCGCCAAAACTGTTTTTT. Protein: CASSQTTSPKLFF. Based on the CDR3 plus reference TRBV7-9 and TRBJ1-4, the full variable domain is DTGVSQNPRHKITKRGQNVTFRCDPISEHNRLYWYRQTLGQGPEFLTYFQNEAQLEKSRLLSDRFSAERPKGSFSTLEIQRTEQGDSAMYLCASSQTTSPKLFFGSGTQLSVL.

There are a few counts of this clonotype. The J gene is TRBJ2-7, the V gene TRBV7-9; a possible D gene is TRBD1 (6 bases). CDR1 is SEHNR, CDR2 FQNEAQ, per germline (reference sequence). The CDR3 is 14 residues long. The V end lost 6 bases, the J end lost 1 base, and 13 bases lay between the germline ends. CDR3 DNA: TGTGCCAGCAGACCCCAGGGGAGATCCTACGAGCAGTACTTC. It yields the protein CASRPQGRSYEQYF. Combining the CDR3 with reference TRBV7-9 and TRBJ2-7 gives the whole variable domain DTGVSQNPRHKITKRGQNVTFRCDPISEHNRLYWYRQTLGQGPEFLTYFQNEAQLEKSRLLSDRFSAERPKGSFSTLEIQRTEQGDSAMYLCASRPQGRSYEQYFGPGTRLTVT.

The chain uses TRBV12-3 or TRBV12-4 and TRBJ2-5, with a weak D call TRBD2 (6 bases). The V end was cut by 6 bases, the J end by 1 base, with 33 bases between. The CDR3 runs 21 residues. The CDR3 here is CASSHRPSFRFDGGTQETQYF. DNA for the CDR3: TGTGCCAGCAGCCATCGACCATCTTTTAGGTTTGACGGGGGAACCCAAGAGACCCAGTACTTC.

This clonotype has ten or more counts. The rearrangement joins TRBV28 to TRBJ2-1; 8 nucleotides match TRBD2. This CDR3 has 13 amino acids. J was trimmed by 3 bases and V by 11 bases; bases with no gene match: 6. Germline values: CDR1 MDHEN, CDR2 SYDVKM. As DNA, the CDR3 is TGTGCCTGTAGCGGGGACAACTACAATGAGCAGTTCTTC. This gives the protein CACSGDNYNEQFF.

V is TRBV20-1 and J is TRBJ1-3; no definite D call. Germline V gene sequence: CDR1 DFQATT, CDR2 SNEGSKA (reference sequence). V was clipped by 5 bases and J by 1 base, with 12 bases between them. This CDR3 has 14 amino acids. CDR3 sequence: CSASVFESGNTIYF. CDR3 coding DNA: TGCAGTGCTTCCGTATTTGAGTCTGGAAACACCATATATTTT.

The chain recombines TRBV9 with TRBJ1-1; weak D call: TRBD1 (6 bases). There are 13 residues in the CDR3. The V end lost 3 bases, the J end lost 7 bases, and 13 bases lay between the germline ends. Germline V gene sequence: CDR1 SGDLS, CDR2 YYNGEE. This CDR3 is CASSGGAVGEAFF. For the CDR3, the DNA is TGTGCCAGCAGCGGGGGGGCCGTAGGTGAAGCTTTCTTT.

This clonotype has a count of ten or more. The J gene is TRBJ2-1, the V gene TRBV7-8, with D perhaps given as TRBD1 or TRBD2 (5 bases each). With 1 base removed from V and 9 bases from J, the gap between germline ends came to 16 bases. There are 15 residues in the CDR3. Germline CDR1 SGHVS, CDR2 FQNEAQ. The CDR3 region has the DNA TGTGCCAGCAGCTTAGGCGGGCTAGGCCAGGGTGAGCAGTTCTTC. Protein product: CASSLGGLGQGEQFF.

This clonotype was detected a few times. The chain uses TRBV27 and TRBJ2-7, with 7 bases lining up with TRBD1. V gave up 3 bases and J gave up 2 bases; unmatched junction bases: 10. CDR1 MNHEY and CDR2 SMNVEV come from the germline V gene (reference sequence). The CDR3 consists of 16 residues. The CDR3 reads CASSLFAGTVAYEQYF. CDR3 DNA sequence: TGTGCCAGCAGTTTGTTTGCCGGGACAGTTGCCTACGAGCAGTACTTC.

A few counts support this clonotype. V gene TRBV28 combines with J gene TRBJ2-7; possible D gene TRBD1, 5 bases. CDR1 MDHEN and CDR2 SYDVKM come from the germline V gene. Deletions cut 5 bases from V and 5 bases from J, with 13 bases between. The CDR3 runs to 13 residues. The CDR3 DNA reads as TGTGCCAGCAGTCTAGGACATGGCGACGAGCAGTACTTC. It yields the protein CASSLGHGDEQYF. The full variable domain, rest sourced from reference TRBV28 and TRBJ2-7, is DVKVTQSSRYLVKRTGEKVFLECVQDMDHENMFWYRQDPGLGLRLIYFSYDVKMKEKGDIPEGYSVSREKKERFSLILESASTNQTSMYLCASSLGHGDEQYFGPGTRLTVT.

The V call is TRBV12-3 or TRBV12-4, the J call TRBJ1-2; unclear D gene. V was clipped by 2 bases and J by 7 bases, with 11 bases between them. This CDR3 spans 13 amino acids. The CDR3 DNA is TGTGCCAGCAGTTTAACAACCGGGTCTGGCTACACCTTC. Its translation is CASSLTTGSGYTF.

In its sample, this clonotype was seen many times. The chain couples TRBV19 to TRBJ1-1, with D unresolved. V lost 3 bases and J 1 base, leaving 9 bases between the germline ends. CDR3 size: 14 residues. Germline CDR1 LNHDA, CDR2 SQIVND (reference sequence). DNA for the CDR3: TGTGCCAGTAGTATTATGTTTGGGAACACTGAAGCTTTCTTT. It yields the protein CASSIMFGNTEAFF.

This clonotype was seen a few times. A single base separates this from a much larger clone, so it may be a read error. V and J are TRBV12-3 or TRBV12-4 and TRBJ2-2, with unresolved D. The V and J ends lost 6 bases and 2 bases respectively, with 4 bases between them. This CDR3 is 12 amino acids long. CDR3 nucleotide sequence: TGTGCCAGCAGACTTAACACCGGGGAGCTGTTTTTT. Its translation is CASRLNTGELFF.

This clonotype was seen only a few times. The chain has TRBV24-1 and TRBJ1-2; 9 bases agree with TRBD1. The germline V gene encodes CDR1 KGHDR and CDR2 SFDVKD. Trimming at V came to 3 bases and at J to 5 bases, leaving 9 bases not matched to a gene. The CDR3 sequence is 16 residues long. CDR3 DNA: TGTGCCACCAGTGATCGTTCCGGGACAGGGATATATGGCTACACCTTC. It codes for CATSDRSGTGIYGYTF.

This clonotype was recorded a few times. The J gene is TRBJ1-1, the V gene TRBV7-9; 7 bases are shared with TRBD1. The CDR3 is 16 residues long. Germline V CDR1 and CDR2: SEHNR, FQNEAQ (reference sequence). V dropped 1 base and J dropped 3; count of bases not matched to a gene: 8. Written as DNA, the CDR3 is TGTGCCAGCAGCTTAGATTCAGGGACAGAATACACTGAAGCTTTCTTT. It codes for CASSLDSGTEYTEAFF.

This chain connects TRBV6-1 to TRBJ2-7; D is undetermined. Germline V gives CDR1 MNHNS, CDR2 SASEGT. The V gene lost 5 bases and the J gene lost 0 bases, with 17 bases spanning the gap. This CDR3 has 16 amino acids. The CDR3 DNA reads TGTGCCAGCAGTCAAAGGCTGGCCATAAGCTCCTACGAGCAGTACTTC. Translating it yields CASSQRLAISSYEQYF.

The V and J genes are TRBV7-2 and TRBJ1-5, with D perhaps TRBD1 (5 bases). Germline V gives CDR1 SGHTA, CDR2 FQGNSA. Trimming took off 1 base at V and 0 bases at J, with 10 bases between the two ends. This CDR3 spans 16 amino acids. CDR3 DNA sequence: TGTGCCAGCAGCTTAGAGTCAGGGAATAGCAATCAGCCCCAGCATTTT. Amino acid sequence: CASSLESGNSNQPQHF.

This clonotype appeared a few times. The chain links TRBV12-3 or TRBV12-4 to TRBJ1-4, with 8 bases identical to TRBD1. Trimming took 3 bases from V and 6 from J; bases not matched to a gene: 33. CDR3 size: 24 residues. CDR3 amino acids: CASSFLIPPRVPESIGQGYEKLFF. The CDR3, as DNA: TGTGCCAGCAGTTTTTTAATCCCACCCCGCGTTCCTGAATCCATCGGACAGGGATATGAAAAACTGTTTTTT.